This TCR beta chain was sequenced for a study of blood T cell repertoires in COVID-19. Overall study: The United States, Italy and Spain provided the acute and convalescent COVID-19 samples. T cells, B-cell-depleted T cells, or PBMCs supplied cDNA or gDNA.

This clone came up once. In the original workflow: Reference gene primer amplification in the assay estimated nucleated cell counts. TCRdb keeps only in-frame clones here, not all; method: immunoSEQ multiplex PCR. From that table come the V and J calls and clone size; the DNA was used to work out D and trimming. The table shows 40,000 to 50,000 clones, with 85% to 90% occurring only once. J was trimmed by 5 bases and V by 1 base; bases with no gene match: 6. The CDR3 spans 15 residues. Germline V gene sequence: CDR1 MNHEY, CDR2 SVGEGT. The TCR sequence derives from a human donor in a cohort sampled during active COVID-19. Sequenced sample: peripheral blood. The chain links TRBV6-2 or TRBV6-3 to TRBJ1-1; 8 bases agree with TRBD1. The CDR3 here is CASSYFGQGKTEAFF. The CDR3 DNA is TGTGCCAGCAGTTACTTTGGACAGGGAAAAACTGAAGCTTTCTTT.